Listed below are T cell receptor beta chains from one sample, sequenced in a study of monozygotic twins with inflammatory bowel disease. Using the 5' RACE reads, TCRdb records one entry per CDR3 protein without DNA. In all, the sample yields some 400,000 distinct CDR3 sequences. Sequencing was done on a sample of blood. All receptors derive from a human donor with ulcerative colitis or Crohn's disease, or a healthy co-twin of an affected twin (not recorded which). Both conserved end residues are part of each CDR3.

cdr3_aa: CASSSRASGGPFHTQYF
v_call: TRBV11-2
j_call: TRBJ2-3

cdr3_aa: CAIRGQGDDGYTF
v_call: TRBV10-3
j_call: TRBJ1-2

cdr3_aa: CSARDQASGRIYEQYF
v_call: TRBV20-1
j_call: TRBJ2-7

cdr3_aa: CASSQVFGGSLADTQYF
v_call: TRBV14
j_call: TRBJ2-3

cdr3_aa: CAISYGGTSITGANVLTF
v_call: TRBV6-2/TRBV6-3
j_call: TRBJ2-6

cdr3_aa: CASSPQRAGTDTQYF
v_call: TRBV18
j_call: TRBJ2-3

cdr3_aa: CASSLDSGHYEQYF
v_call: TRBV5-1
j_call: TRBJ2-7

cdr3_aa: CASSPGHGPYSNQPQHF
v_call: TRBV6-1
j_call: TRBJ1-5

cdr3_aa: CASSFLYNEQFF
v_call: TRBV28
j_call: TRBJ2-1

cdr3_aa: CASNSGTGGEQYF
v_call: TRBV6-5
j_call: TRBJ2-7

cdr3_aa: CASSSVGQANEQYF
v_call: TRBV5-5
j_call: TRBJ2-7

cdr3_aa: CASSLESGGAAGANVLTF
v_call: TRBV7-8
j_call: TRBJ2-6

cdr3_aa: CSAIKTGILFADTQYF
v_call: TRBV20-1
j_call: TRBJ2-3

cdr3_aa: CASSQRRGGDPEAFF
v_call: TRBV3-1
j_call: TRBJ1-1

cdr3_aa: CASSQPTDSYNEQFF
v_call: TRBV14
j_call: TRBJ2-1

cdr3_aa: CSVVLAGGPSYNEQFF
v_call: TRBV20-1
j_call: TRBJ2-1

cdr3_aa: CASSLMGQGDEQFF
v_call: TRBV9
j_call: TRBJ2-1

cdr3_aa: CASSLVSGWNTEAFF
v_call: TRBV7-9
j_call: TRBJ1-1

cdr3_aa: CASSPPDRGLDLFQETQYF
v_call: TRBV7-3
j_call: TRBJ2-5

cdr3_aa: CASSLGGTVYGYTF
v_call: TRBV12-3/TRBV12-4
j_call: TRBJ1-2

cdr3_aa: CASSSFGGGEQFF
v_call: TRBV11-2
j_call: TRBJ2-1

cdr3_aa: CSTRKAGEQETQYF
v_call: TRBV29-1
j_call: TRBJ2-5

cdr3_aa: CASSLTGGDYEQYF
v_call: TRBV27
j_call: TRBJ2-7

cdr3_aa: CASSPPPGTYEQYF
v_call: TRBV18
j_call: TRBJ2-7

cdr3_aa: CASSFRTSETQYF
v_call: TRBV7-7
j_call: TRBJ2-5

cdr3_aa: CASKTGSAAPNYGYTF
v_call: TRBV6-1
j_call: TRBJ1-2

cdr3_aa: CASRTDGGSTEAFF
v_call: TRBV12-3/TRBV12-4
j_call: TRBJ1-1

cdr3_aa: CSVEDPQGREKLFF
v_call: TRBV29-1
j_call: TRBJ1-4

cdr3_aa: CSARGGSPNTGELFF
v_call: TRBV20-1
j_call: TRBJ2-2

cdr3_aa: CASSLWGSYTF
v_call: TRBV12-3/TRBV12-4
j_call: TRBJ1-2

cdr3_aa: CASSDEGFTDTQYF
v_call: TRBV25-1
j_call: TRBJ2-3

cdr3_aa: CASSSEATGQLFF
v_call: TRBV7-9
j_call: TRBJ2-2

cdr3_aa: CASSLGLGPDTQYF
v_call: TRBV5-6
j_call: TRBJ2-3

cdr3_aa: CASSSPRTAYTGELFF
v_call: TRBV6-5
j_call: TRBJ2-2

cdr3_aa: CASSQDLSGPEQFF
v_call: TRBV14
j_call: TRBJ2-1

cdr3_aa: CASSKDTHEQYF
v_call: TRBV11-1
j_call: TRBJ2-7

cdr3_aa: CASSLIVGGQDTQYF
v_call: TRBV7-3
j_call: TRBJ2-3

cdr3_aa: CASSPGTIAKNIQYF
v_call: TRBV5-1
j_call: TRBJ2-4

cdr3_aa: CSASATGFYEQYF
v_call: TRBV20-1
j_call: TRBJ2-7

cdr3_aa: CASTIRGRGSLFGEQFF
v_call: TRBV19
j_call: TRBJ2-1

cdr3_aa: CASRPPGSGELFF
v_call: TRBV6-4
j_call: TRBJ2-2

cdr3_aa: CSEAGRASYNEQFF
v_call: TRBV20-1
j_call: TRBJ2-1

cdr3_aa: CASSFVREAQYF
v_call: TRBV12-3/TRBV12-4
j_call: TRBJ2-3

cdr3_aa: CASTFQGAPNTGELFF
v_call: TRBV5-1
j_call: TRBJ2-2

cdr3_aa: CASSEDRDLLTTEAFF
v_call: TRBV4-3
j_call: TRBJ1-1

cdr3_aa: CASSTWGTQNTEAFF
v_call: TRBV6-2/TRBV6-3
j_call: TRBJ1-1

cdr3_aa: CASSAVGFGEQYF
v_call: TRBV2
j_call: TRBJ2-7

cdr3_aa: CATSRGGTGELFF
v_call: TRBV15
j_call: TRBJ2-2

cdr3_aa: CASSLAWDRGRNEQFF
v_call: TRBV5-6
j_call: TRBJ2-1

cdr3_aa: CASRTSPVTIYF
v_call: TRBV12-3/TRBV12-4
j_call: TRBJ1-3

cdr3_aa: CASSYSNGGTQYF
v_call: TRBV6-5
j_call: TRBJ2-3

cdr3_aa: CASSLGQVHEQYF
v_call: TRBV5-1
j_call: TRBJ2-7

cdr3_aa: CASSLEMGLAGHEQFF
v_call: TRBV5-1
j_call: TRBJ2-1

cdr3_aa: CAQPLPSGGGSDTQYF
v_call: TRBV4-3
j_call: TRBJ2-3

cdr3_aa: CASSLGGQGHEQYF
v_call: TRBV5-1
j_call: TRBJ2-7

cdr3_aa: CASSYMGGDTEAFF
v_call: TRBV3-1
j_call: TRBJ1-1

cdr3_aa: CARNFRHSYEQYF
v_call: TRBV4-1
j_call: TRBJ2-7

cdr3_aa: CASSSRQGSRKTQYF
v_call: TRBV3-1
j_call: TRBJ2-5

cdr3_aa: CASSYAGGTGIGSPLHF
v_call: TRBV11-2
j_call: TRBJ1-6

cdr3_aa: CASRSSGNTIYF
v_call: TRBV12-3/TRBV12-4
j_call: TRBJ1-3